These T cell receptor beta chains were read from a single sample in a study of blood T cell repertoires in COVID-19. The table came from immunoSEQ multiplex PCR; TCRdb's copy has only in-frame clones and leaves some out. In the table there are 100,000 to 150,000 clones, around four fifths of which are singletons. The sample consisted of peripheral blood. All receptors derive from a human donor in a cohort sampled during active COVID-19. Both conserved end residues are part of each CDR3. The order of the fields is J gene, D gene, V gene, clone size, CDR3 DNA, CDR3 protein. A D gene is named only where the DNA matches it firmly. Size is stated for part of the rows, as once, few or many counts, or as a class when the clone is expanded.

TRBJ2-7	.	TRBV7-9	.	TGTGCCAGCAGCTTAGGGTCCGGGAGCCTCTACGAGCAGTACTTC	CASSLGSGSLYEQYF
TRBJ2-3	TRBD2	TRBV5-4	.	TGTGCCTTCCAAAGCGGGGGGGCCTCCGGAGATACGCAGTATTTT	CAFQSGGASGDTQYF
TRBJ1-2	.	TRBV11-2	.	TGTGCCAGCAGCTTAGATGGACTCGGCTACACCTTC	CASSLDGLGYTF
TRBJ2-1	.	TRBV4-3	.	TGCGCCAGCAGCCAAGTGCGAGGGGGCAATGAGCAGTTCTTC	CASSQVRGGNEQFF
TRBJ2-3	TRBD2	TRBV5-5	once	TGTGCCAGCAGCTTGCGGGGACTAGCGGGGGGGTCGAGCACAGATACGCAGTATTTT	CASSLRGLAGGSSTDTQYF
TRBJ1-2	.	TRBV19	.	TGTGCCAGCAGTCCGGACTCTTCCGGCTACACCTTC	CASSPDSSGYTF
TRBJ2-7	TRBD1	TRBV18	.	TGTGCCAGCTCACCAGTCTATCTTAACAGGGGGCTTGAGCAGTACTTC	CASSPVYLNRGLEQYF
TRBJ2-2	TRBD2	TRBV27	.	TGTGCCAGCAGTTTTGGGACTACGAACACCGGGGAGCTGTTTTTT	CASSFGTTNTGELFF
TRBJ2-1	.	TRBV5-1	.	TGCGCCAGCAGCTCGGGAGTGGACTACAATGAGCAGTTCTTC	CASSSGVDYNEQFF
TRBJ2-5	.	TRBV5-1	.	TGCGCCAGCAGCTTGGCGCAGGGAATTACGGAGACCCAGTACTTC	CASSLAQGITETQYF
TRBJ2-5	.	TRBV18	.	TGTGCCAGCTCACCAAACGCGGGCGGTGGCGGGGCCCAAGAGACCCAGTACTTC	CASSPNAGGGGAQETQYF
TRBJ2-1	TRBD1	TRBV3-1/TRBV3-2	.	TGTGCCAGCAGTCCCCTACCGGGACAGGGTTCTAATGAGCAGTTCTTC	CASSPLPGQGSNEQFF
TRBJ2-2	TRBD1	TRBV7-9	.	TGTGCCAGCAGCCAATATTCTGGCAGGGGGACCACCGGGGAGCTGTTTTTT	CASSQYSGRGTTGELFF
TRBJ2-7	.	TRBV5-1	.	TGCGCCAGCAGTAAAACTACAGGGCCGACCTACGAGCAGTACTTC	CASSKTTGPTYEQYF
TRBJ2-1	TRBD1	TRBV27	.	TGTGCCAGCCGGGGACAGACCCTTCGGGAGCAGTTCTTC	CASRGQTLREQFF
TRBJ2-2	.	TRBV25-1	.	TGTGCCAGCACCTTGACCGGGGGCACCGGGGAGCTGTTTTTT	CASTLTGGTGELFF
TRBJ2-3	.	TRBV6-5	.	TGTGCCAGCAGGGGACTTAACACAGATACGCAGTATTTT	CASRGLNTDTQYF
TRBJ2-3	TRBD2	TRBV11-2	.	TGTGCCAGCAGCCGGGGGACTAGCGGGGGGCGCACAGATACGCAGTATTTT	CASSRGTSGGRTDTQYF